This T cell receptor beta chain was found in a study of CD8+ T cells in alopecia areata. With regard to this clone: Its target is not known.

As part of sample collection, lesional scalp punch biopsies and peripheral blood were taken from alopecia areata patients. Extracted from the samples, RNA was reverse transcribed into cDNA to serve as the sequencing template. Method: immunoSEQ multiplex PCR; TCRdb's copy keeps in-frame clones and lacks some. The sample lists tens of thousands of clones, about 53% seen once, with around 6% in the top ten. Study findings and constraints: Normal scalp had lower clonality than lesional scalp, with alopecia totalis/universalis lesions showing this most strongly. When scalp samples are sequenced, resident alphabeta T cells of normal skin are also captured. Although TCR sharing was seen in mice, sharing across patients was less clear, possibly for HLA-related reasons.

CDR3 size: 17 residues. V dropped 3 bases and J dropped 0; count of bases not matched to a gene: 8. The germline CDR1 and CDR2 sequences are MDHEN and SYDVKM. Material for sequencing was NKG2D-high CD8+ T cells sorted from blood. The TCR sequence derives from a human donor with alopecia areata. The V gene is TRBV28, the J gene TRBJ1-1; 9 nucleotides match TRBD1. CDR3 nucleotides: TGTGCCAGCAGTTTCTATGGGACAGGGCTGATGAACACTGAAGCTTTCTTT. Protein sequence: CASSFYGTGLMNTEAFF.